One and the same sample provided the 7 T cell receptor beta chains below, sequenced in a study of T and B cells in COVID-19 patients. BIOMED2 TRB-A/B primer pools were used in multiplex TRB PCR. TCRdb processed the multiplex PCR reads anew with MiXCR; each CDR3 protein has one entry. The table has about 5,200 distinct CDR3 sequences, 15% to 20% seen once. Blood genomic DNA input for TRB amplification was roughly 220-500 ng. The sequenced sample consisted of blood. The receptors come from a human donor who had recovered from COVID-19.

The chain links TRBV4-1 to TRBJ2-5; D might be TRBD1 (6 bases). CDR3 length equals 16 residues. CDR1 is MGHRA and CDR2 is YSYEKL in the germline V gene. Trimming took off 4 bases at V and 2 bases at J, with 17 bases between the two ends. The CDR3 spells CASSLVQGSLQETQYF. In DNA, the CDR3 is TGCGCCAGCAGCCTGGTACAGGGCTCATTGCAAGAGACCCAGTACTTC.

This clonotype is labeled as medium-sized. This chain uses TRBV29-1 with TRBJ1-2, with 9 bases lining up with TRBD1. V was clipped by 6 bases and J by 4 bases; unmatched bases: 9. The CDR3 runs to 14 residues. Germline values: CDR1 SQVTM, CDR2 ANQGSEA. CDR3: CSVGEWTGVYGYTF. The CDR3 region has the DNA TGCAGCGTGGGTGAATGGACAGGGGTCTATGGCTACACCTTC.

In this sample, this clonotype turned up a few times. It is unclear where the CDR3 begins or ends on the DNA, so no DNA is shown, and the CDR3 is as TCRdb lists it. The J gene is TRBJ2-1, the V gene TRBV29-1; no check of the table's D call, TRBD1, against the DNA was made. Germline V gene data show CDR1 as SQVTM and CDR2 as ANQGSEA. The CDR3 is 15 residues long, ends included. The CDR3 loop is CSVVGVGQGARYEFF.

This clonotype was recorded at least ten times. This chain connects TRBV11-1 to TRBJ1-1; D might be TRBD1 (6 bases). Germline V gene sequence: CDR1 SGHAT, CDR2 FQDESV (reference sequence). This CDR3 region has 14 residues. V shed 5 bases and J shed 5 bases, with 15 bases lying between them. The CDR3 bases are TGTGCCAGCAGCCATCCGGGACAAACTACTGAAGCTTTCTTT. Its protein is CASSHPGQTTEAFF. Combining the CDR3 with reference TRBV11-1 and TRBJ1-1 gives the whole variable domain EAEVAQSPRYKITEKSQAVAFWCDPISGHATLYWYRQILGQGPELLVQFQDESVVDDSQLPKDRFSAERLKGVDSTLKIQPAELGDSAMYLCASSHPGQTTEAFFGQGTRLTVV.

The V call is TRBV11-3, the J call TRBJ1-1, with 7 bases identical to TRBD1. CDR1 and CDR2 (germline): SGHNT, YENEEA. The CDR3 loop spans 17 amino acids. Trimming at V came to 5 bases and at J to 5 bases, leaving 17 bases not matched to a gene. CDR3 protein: CASSPRYDRTGETEAFF. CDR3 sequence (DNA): TGTGCCAGCAGCCCCCGTTATGACCGGACAGGCGAAACTGAAGCTTTCTTT.

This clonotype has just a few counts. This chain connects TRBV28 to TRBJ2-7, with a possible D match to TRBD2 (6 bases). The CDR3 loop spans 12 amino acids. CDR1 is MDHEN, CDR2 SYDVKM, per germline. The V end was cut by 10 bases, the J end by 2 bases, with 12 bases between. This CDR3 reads CATRRGPYEQYF. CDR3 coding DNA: TGTGCCACCCGGAGGGGACCCTACGAGCAGTACTTC.

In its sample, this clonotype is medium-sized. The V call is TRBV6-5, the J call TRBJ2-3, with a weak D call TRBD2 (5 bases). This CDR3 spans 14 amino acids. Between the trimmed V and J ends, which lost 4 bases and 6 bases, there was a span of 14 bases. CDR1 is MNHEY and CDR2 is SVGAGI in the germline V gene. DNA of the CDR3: TGTGCCAGCAGTTTCGGGCCCGGGGAGGATACGCAGTATTTT. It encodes CASSFGPGEDTQYF.